These T cell receptor beta chains were read from a single sample in a study of blood T cell repertoires in COVID-19. The protocol was immunoSEQ multiplex PCR, while the TCRdb copy is restricted to in-frame clones and leaves out a portion. The data show roughly 100,000 clones, roughly four fifths seen once. The sample taken for sequencing was peripheral blood. These receptors were taken from a woman between 65 and 79 years old with acute or convalescent COVID-19. Both conserved end residues are part of each CDR3. The D gene is left open where the match is weak. Clone size is given for some rows only: seen once, a few or many times, or a class if the clone is expanded.

-,TRBV19,14,-,TRBJ2-6,CASSIRSGANVLTF
-,TRBV27,16,TRBD1,TRBJ1-1,CASSLGTGVGFSEAFF
-,TRBV28,13,-,TRBJ2-5,CASRRWREETQYF
-,TRBV28,15,-,TRBJ1-2,CASATTWTASYGYTF
-,TRBV28,16,-,TRBJ1-1,CASSLGYRGEKTEAFF
once,TRBV19,15,-,TRBJ1-4,CASSIAARASEKLFF
-,TRBV6-2/TRBV6-3,16,TRBD1,TRBJ2-5,CASSTVGQGKKETQYF
-,TRBV9,14,-,TRBJ2-7,CASSVGGSPREQYF
-,TRBV19,15,-,TRBJ1-1,CASSIDRALNTEAFF
-,TRBV7-9,14,-,TRBJ2-2,CASRESPDTGELFF